The 30 T cell receptor beta chains reported below all come from one sample, sequenced in a study of T cells in Graves' hyperthyroidism and ophthalmopathy. What was amplified from RNA transcripts were TCR beta CDR3 regions. Using the HTBI primer set, a first-round RT-PCR was run on the TCR CDR3. TCRdb passed the multiplex PCR reads through MiXCR, listing each CDR3 protein once. The sample records about 680,000 distinct CDR3 sequences, around 40% being singletons. Sequencing was done on a sample of blood. The receptors shown here come from a woman aged 40 to 55 with Graves' hyperthyroidism.

This clonotype was seen many times. In nucleotides, the CDR3 is TGTGCCAGCAGCCAAGGGGGGCGTGGGGAAAAACTGTTTTTT. Translating gives CASSQGGRGEKLFF. The chain uses TRBV7-2 and TRBJ1-4; D is possibly TRBD1 (6 bases). Germline CDR1 and CDR2: SGHTA and FQGNSA. The CDR3 loop spans 14 amino acids. Trimming removed 5 bases from V and 8 bases from J, with 15 bases in between.

This clonotype appeared once. The V call is TRBV25-1, the J call TRBJ2-5, with a possible D match to TRBD2 (5 bases). Germline V lookup: CDR1 MGHDK, CDR2 SYGVNS. The V end lost 2 bases, the J end lost 4 bases, and 14 bases lay between the germline ends. The CDR3 loop spans 15 amino acids. CDR3 in DNA: TGTGCCAGCAGTGAAAGGCGGGCCTTGCGAGAGACCCAGTACTTC. Protein: CASSERRALRETQYF.

This clonotype was detected many times. The chain employs TRBV7-2 and TRBJ2-7; D not resolved. Trimming took 5 bases from V and 6 from J, leaving 17 bases between them. Germline loops: CDR1 SGHTA, CDR2 FQGNSA. The CDR3 has 14 amino acids. The DNA of the CDR3 is TGTGCCAGCAGCCCCTGGGTAGCTAATCGCGAGCAGTACTTC. Translation gives CASSPWVANREQYF.

The chain is built from TRBV30 and TRBJ2-5; TRBD1 matches 7 bases. The CDR3 length is 12 residues. Germline trimming cut 5 bases from V and 1 base from J; bases unmatched to any gene: 1. Germline lookup yields CDR1 GTSNPN and CDR2 SVGIG (reference sequence). As DNA, the CDR3 is TGTGCCTGGCGGGACAGCCAAGAGACCCAGTACTTC. This gives the protein CAWRDSQETQYF.

The chain carries TRBV25-1 and TRBJ2-5; D gene uncertain. Germline V CDR1 and CDR2: MGHDK, SYGVNS. V was shortened by 8 bases and J by 2 bases, with 18 bases between the two germline ends. The CDR3 has 15 residues. CDR3 sequence (DNA): TGTGCCAGCTCACCACAACCAGGTAGACAAGAGACCCAGTACTTC. Translation: CASSPQPGRQETQYF. The whole variable domain, remainder taken from reference TRBV25-1 and TRBJ2-5, is EADIYQTPRYLVIGTGKKITLECSQTMGHDKMYWYQQDPGMELHLIHYSYGVNSTEKGDLSSESTVSRIRTEHFPLTLESARPSHTSQYLCASSPQPGRQETQYFGPGTRLLVL.

This clonotype turned up a few times. V gene TRBV19 combines with J gene TRBJ2-2; 8 positions match TRBD2. The CDR3 has 16 amino acids. The J segment lost 7 bases and the V segment lost 9 bases, leaving 16 bases of the junction unmatched. The germline CDR1 and CDR2 sequences are LNHDA and SQIVND (reference sequence). The CDR3 sequence: CASRSGGRATFGELFF. DNA of the CDR3: TGTGCCAGCCGCTCGGGAGGGAGGGCCACTTTCGGGGAGCTGTTTTTT.

This clonotype appeared a single time. The V gene is TRBV6-2 or TRBV6-3, the J gene TRBJ2-5, with a weak D call TRBD2 (5 bases). The length of the CDR3 is 15 residues. With 8 bases removed from V and 3 bases from J, the gap between germline ends came to 19 bases. Germline CDR1 is MNHEY and CDR2 is SVGEGT. The CDR3 region is CASSPLEGAEETQYF. CDR3 bases: TGTGCCAGCTCACCACTAGAGGGAGCGGAAGAGACCCAGTACTTC.

This chain links TRBV4-1 with TRBJ1-1; D unresolved. The CDR3 length is 15 residues. The V gene lost 3 bases and the J gene lost 0 bases, with 11 bases spanning the gap. Germline CDR1 and CDR2: MGHRA and YSYEKL. The CDR3 DNA follows: TGCGCCAGCAGCCAGACGTGGGGAATGAACACTGAAGCTTTCTTT. Residues: CASSQTWGMNTEAFF.

To note about this clonotype: The germline gene is not matched at one end of the junction; a read error may be the cause. The chain has TRBV7-7 and TRBJ2-5, with D unclear. The end of the DNA fits TRBJ2-1 better, so the J call may be wrong. The CDR3 covers 15 residues. Germline V lookup: CDR1 SSHAT, CDR2 FNYEAQ (reference sequence). The chain's CDR3 is CASSLVDPTNDEQFF. The DNA for the CDR3 is TGTGCTAGCAGCTTAGTAGACCCTACAAATGATGAGCAGTTCTTC.

This clonotype has a handful of counts. V is TRBV27 and J is TRBJ1-1, with 7 positions matching TRBD1. CDR3 length: 14 residues. The germline gives CDR1 MNHEY, CDR2 SMNVEV (reference sequence). Trimming removed 6 bases from V and 1 base from J; junction bases left unmatched: 5. The CDR3 loop reads CASRIQGTNTEAFF. The DNA for the CDR3 is TGTGCCAGCAGAATACAGGGGACGAACACTGAAGCTTTCTTT.

This clonotype was seen a few times. The chain links TRBV10-3 to TRBJ2-2; D remains unclear. The CDR3 is 12 amino acids. Per germline, CDR1 ENHRY and CDR2 SYGVKD. V was trimmed by 0 bases and J by 6 bases, leaving 2 bases between them. CDR3 sequence: CAISESPGELFF. DNA of the CDR3: TGTGCCATCAGTGAGTCCCCCGGGGAGCTGTTTTTT.

This clonotype was picked up many times. The chain couples TRBV11-2 to TRBJ2-7; D may be TRBD1 or TRBD2 (6 bases each). Per the germline V gene, CDR1 is SGHAT and CDR2 is FQNNGV. V lost 4 bases and J lost 2, with 12 bases in between. The CDR3 runs to 14 residues. The CDR3 nucleotides read TGTGCCAGCAGCTGGGGGCGGGGAGCCTACGAGCAGTACTTC. Encoded protein: CASSWGRGAYEQYF.

V and J are TRBV27 and TRBJ2-7; D is uncertain. The germline V gene has CDR1 MNHEY and CDR2 SMNVEV (reference sequence). The CDR3 spans 14 residues. The V end was cut by 5 bases, the J end by 3 bases, with 14 bases between. The DNA for the CDR3 is TGTGCCAGCAGTCCCAAAGGACCGAGCTACGAGCAGTACTTC. Translated, it gives CASSPKGPSYEQYF.

This clonotype was observed at least ten times. In DNA form, the CDR3 reads TGTGCCAGCAGCGCTCGATCAGCCTCTGGGGCCAACGTCCTGACTTTC. It translates to CASSARSASGANVLTF. The chain uses TRBV9 and TRBJ2-6; D is uncertain. The CDR3 is 16 amino acids. V lost 3 bases and J 0 bases, leaving 10 bases between the germline ends. Germline V gene lookup returns CDR1 SGDLS and CDR2 YYNGEE.

This clonotype was picked up many times. The chain combines TRBV7-2 with TRBJ1-1, with D tentatively TRBD1 (6 bases). Germline CDR1 SGHTA, CDR2 FQGNSA. The CDR3 totals 13 residues. V was shortened by 9 bases and J by 6 bases, with 17 bases between the two germline ends. The CDR3 region is CASQDSQYAEAFF. The CDR3 DNA reads as TGTGCCAGTCAGGACAGTCAGTATGCTGAAGCTTTCTTT.

This clonotype appeared once. This sequence joins TRBV7-3 and TRBJ1-6; D is undetermined. The CDR3 covers 15 residues. The V end lost 6 bases, the J end lost 7 bases, and 16 bases lay between the germline ends. Germline CDR1 and CDR2: SGHTA and FQGTGA. The CDR3 sequence: CASRRPGPTNSPLHF. CDR3 in DNA: TGTGCCAGCAGGAGACCGGGCCCGACCAATTCACCCCTCCACTTT.

The chain joins TRBV20-1 to TRBJ1-6, with D possibly TRBD1 on 5 matching bases. The CDR3 totals 15 residues. V was trimmed by 0 bases and J by 9 bases, leaving 15 bases between them. Germline CDR1 is DFQATT and CDR2 is SNEGSKA (reference sequence). The CDR3 nucleotides are TGCAGTGCTAGAGATCTGGGGGAGGGAAGTTCACCCCTCCACTTT. Amino acids: CSARDLGEGSSPLHF.

This clonotype was seen a handful of times. The chain combines TRBV14 with TRBJ1-1, with D unclear. The CDR3 totals 15 residues. CDR1 and CDR2 from the germline V gene are SGHDN and FVKESK. V was shortened by 4 bases and J by 0 bases, with 12 bases between the two germline ends. In DNA, the CDR3 is TGTGCCAGCAGCCGTACCGGGAGTATGAACACTGAAGCTTTCTTT. It yields the protein CASSRTGSMNTEAFF. Variable domain in full (rest from reference TRBV14 and TRBJ1-1): EAGVTQFPSHSVIEKGQTVTLRCDPISGHDNLYWYRRVMGKEIKFLLHFVKESKQDESGMPNNRFLAERTGGTYSTLKVQPAELEDSGVYFCASSRTGSMNTEAFFGQGTRLTVV.

The chain recombines TRBV29-1 with TRBJ1-1; 10 nucleotides line up with TRBD1. This CDR3 has 14 amino acids. V shed 8 bases and J 4 bases; nucleotides not matched to a gene: 10. Germline CDR1 reads SQVTM; CDR2 reads ANQGSEA. The CDR3 is CSLQTGGLGTEAFF. As DNA, the CDR3 is TGCAGCTTGCAGACAGGGGGCTTGGGCACTGAAGCTTTCTTT.

The chain uses TRBV6-5 and TRBJ2-7; possible D gene TRBD2, 6 bases. With 0 bases removed from V and 4 bases from J, the gap between germline ends came to 16 bases. Germline-derived CDR1 and CDR2 are MNHEY and SVGAGI. The CDR3 contains 16 residues. CDR3 amino acids: CASSYSVGGDLYEQYF. The CDR3 nucleotides read TGTGCCAGCAGTTACTCGGTGGGAGGAGACCTATACGAGCAGTACTTC.

The V call is TRBV29-1, the J call TRBJ2-7; TRBD1 matches at 8 bases. With V trimmed by 8 bases and J by 4 bases, 7 bases remained unmatched. The CDR3 is 12 amino acids. Germline CDR1 SQVTM, CDR2 ANQGSEA. This CDR3 reads CSTRTGSYEQYF. CDR3 DNA sequence: TGCAGCACTCGGACAGGGAGTTACGAGCAGTACTTC.

The chain employs TRBV11-2 and TRBJ2-3, with D unresolved. Per germline, CDR1 SGHAT and CDR2 FQNNGV. The CDR3 has 13 amino acids. The V gene lost 5 bases and the J gene lost 1 base, with 7 bases spanning the gap. The CDR3 loop is CASSVPGTDTQYF. The CDR3 nucleotides read TGTGCCAGCAGCGTACCAGGCACAGATACGCAGTATTTT.

This clonotype came up once. The chain joins TRBV6-1 to TRBJ1-5; weak D call: TRBD1 (6 bases). CDR1 is MNHNS, CDR2 SASEGT, per germline. This CDR3 has 14 residues. The ends were cut back, 7 bases at V and 3 bases at J, with 13 bases in the middle. The CDR3 spells CASTRTAFNQPQHF. The CDR3 region has the DNA TGTGCCAGCACTCGGACAGCTTTCAATCAGCCCCAGCATTTT.

The V gene is TRBV9, the J gene TRBJ1-2; TRBD1 is a possible D gene (5 bases). Germline CDR1 reads SGDLS; CDR2 reads YYNGEE. Trimming shortened V by 4 bases and J by 1 base, and 14 bases separated the two germline ends. CDR3 length: 15 residues. The CDR3 protein is CASSSEGRGNYGYTF. As DNA, the CDR3 is TGTGCCAGCAGCTCGGAGGGACGAGGTAACTATGGCTACACCTTC.

This clonotype was counted between two and nine times. As DNA, the CDR3 is TGCGCCAGCAGCCCCCGGACAGGGCCCGGAAACACCATATATTTT. Its protein is CASSPRTGPGNTIYF. The J gene is TRBJ1-3, the V gene TRBV5-1; 8 bases fit TRBD1. This CDR3 has 15 residues. Losses at the gene ends were 4 bases for V and 4 bases for J; bases not matched to a gene: 7. Germline-derived CDR1 and CDR2 are SGHRS and YFSETQ.

This clonotype was seen a handful of times. This sequence joins TRBV19 and TRBJ1-2; D gene ambiguous. Germline V gives CDR1 LNHDA, CDR2 SQIVND (reference sequence). The ends were cut back, 1 base at V and 4 bases at J, with 10 bases in the middle. CDR3 size: 14 residues. CDR3 residues: CASSIGQAFYGYTF. The CDR3 DNA sequence: TGTGCCAGTAGTATAGGGCAGGCCTTCTATGGCTACACCTTC.

There are many counts of this clonotype. The genes are TRBV19 and TRBJ1-5, with 7 bases lining up with TRBD1. The CDR3 consists of 15 residues. V lost 7 bases, J lost 5 bases, and 11 bases stayed unmatched. The germline gives CDR1 LNHDA, CDR2 SQIVND (reference sequence). The CDR3: CASKAYRGGDQPQHF. CDR3 in DNA: TGTGCCAGTAAGGCATACAGGGGCGGGGATCAGCCCCAGCATTTT.

This clonotype occurred many times. The chain couples TRBV15 to TRBJ1-5; D gene uncertain. Germline CDR1 is LNHNV and CDR2 is YYDKDF (reference sequence). The CDR3 covers 14 residues. The germline V and J ends were trimmed by 0 bases and 0 bases, with 3 bases remaining between them. The CDR3 sequence: CATSRDDSNQPQHF. For the CDR3, the DNA is TGTGCCACCAGCAGAGACGATAGCAATCAGCCCCAGCATTTT.

This clonotype showed up just a few times. The V and J genes are TRBV14 and TRBJ2-7; possibly TRBD1 for D (6 bases). CDR1 SGHDN and CDR2 FVKESK come from the germline V gene. V was trimmed by 6 bases and J by 6 bases, leaving 24 bases between them. The CDR3 consists of 16 residues. CDR3 sequence: CASSPKLDRPLLEQYF. The CDR3 DNA is TGTGCCAGCAGTCCTAAATTGGACAGACCCCTCCTCGAGCAGTACTTC.

This clonotype was counted at least ten times. The chain recombines TRBV14 with TRBJ1-5; the match to TRBD1 covers 8 bases. The trim removed 4 bases at V and 7 bases at J, leaving 9 bases unmatched. CDR1 and CDR2 (germline): SGHDN, FVKESK. The CDR3 sequence is 15 residues long. The CDR3: CASSPSGQGDQPQHF. The CDR3 DNA follows: TGTGCCAGCAGCCCCAGCGGACAGGGTGACCAGCCCCAGCATTTT.